The 7 T cell receptor beta chains given below trace back to one sample, sequenced in a study of blood T cells in healthy people across ages. The second PCR ran about 6 to 11 cycles with a sample-barcoded 5' primer and J-beta primers. TCRdb recomputed calls from the 5' RACE reads with MiXCR, one row per CDR3 protein. The sample shows about 620,000 distinct CDR3 sequences, roughly half of them seen only once. Input material: blood. The origin of the receptors is a woman older than 75 in good health.

The chain joins TRBV12-3 or TRBV12-4 to TRBJ2-6; no clear D. Trimming took 6 bases from V and 0 from J, leaving 9 bases between them. This CDR3 comprises 15 residues. For the CDR3, the DNA is TGTGCCAGCAGGTTGAGGAGCTCTGGGGCCAACGTCCTGACTTTC. The encoded protein is CASRLRSSGANVLTF.

As concerns this clonotype: A much larger clone lies one base from this, so it may be a read error. This chain's CDR3 is CASTLTSPNYDYTF. The CDR3, as DNA: TGCGCCAGCACCCTAACCTCGCCCAACTATGACTACACCTTC. The V call is TRBV5-1, the J call TRBJ1-2; D gene unclear. This CDR3 has 14 residues. Germline V gives CDR1 SGHRS, CDR2 YFSETQ.

The chain carries TRBV4-2 and TRBJ2-7, with 11 bases that match TRBD2. The germline V gene has CDR1 LGHNA and CDR2 YNFKEQ. The CDR3 contains 17 residues. J was trimmed by 2 bases and V by 2 bases; bases with no gene match: 8. The CDR3 DNA follows: TGTGCCAGCAGCCAACCGCAGACTAGCGGGACTACCTACGAGCAGTACTTC. It codes for CASSQPQTSGTTYEQYF.

This sequence joins TRBV10-3 and TRBJ1-1; no clear D gene. This CDR3 spans 16 amino acids. Trimming removed 0 bases at V and 1 base at J, with 12 bases between. CDR1 and CDR2 from the germline V gene are ENHRY and SYGVKD. The CDR3 nucleotides are TGTGCCATCAGTGAGTCGGGTATCGGTGCGAACACTGAAGCTTTCTTT. This translates into CAISESGIGANTEAFF.

The V call is TRBV28, the J call TRBJ1-5; D uncertain. Germline V gives CDR1 MDHEN, CDR2 SYDVKM. V lost 10 bases to trimming and J lost 4 bases, with 11 bases between them. This CDR3 is 12 amino acids long. The CDR3 sequence: CAIAVGNQPQHF. The CDR3 DNA is TGTGCCATAGCTGTGGGGAATCAGCCCCAGCATTTT. Full variable domain (remainder filled in from reference TRBV28 and TRBJ1-5): DVKVTQSSRYLVKRTGEKVFLECVQDMDHENMFWYRQDPGLGLRLIYFSYDVKMKEKGDIPEGYSVSREKKERFSLILESASTNQTSMYLCAIAVGNQPQHFGDGTRLSIL.

Many counts were recorded for this clonotype. Written as DNA, the CDR3 is TGTGCCACCAGCGAACTAGCGGGAGGTTTAGATACGCAGTATTTT. Protein: CATSELAGGLDTQYF. The rearrangement uses TRBV15 and TRBJ2-3; 12 bases line up with TRBD2. The V gene end was trimmed by 5 bases and the J gene end by 5 bases; junction bases not matched to a gene: 5. Germline CDR1 LNHNV, CDR2 YYDKDF (reference sequence). The CDR3 runs to 15 residues.

This chain links TRBV7-9 with TRBJ1-2; TRBD1 matches at 9 bases. Germline assignment: CDR1 SEHNR and CDR2 FQNEAQ (reference sequence). The CDR3 length is 17 residues. Trimming removed 5 bases from V and 4 bases from J; junction bases left unmatched: 14. As DNA, the CDR3 is TGTGCCAGCAGCATGACGGGACAGGGCATTAGCATCTATGGCTACACCTTC. It codes for CASSMTGQGISIYGYTF.